This TCR beta chain was found in a study of T cells in Graves' hyperthyroidism and ophthalmopathy (dated by TCRdb to between 2018 and 2020). Concerning the study at large: Peripheral blood samples were taken at the time of initial diagnosis, prior to any treatment. To identify TCR V-J signatures that set the groups apart, the researchers used a discovery cohort of approximately 98 patients, made up of some 41 with Graves' ophthalmopathy and 57 with stable Graves' hyperthyroidism. Prospective prediction of ophthalmopathy was tested in an independent validation cohort of some 19 hyperthyroidism patients and 15 to 17 patients who later progressed to ophthalmopathy. The 95 to 100 discovery patients were randomly divided into training and test sets at a 7:3 ratio. Thyroid tissue and blood T-cell repertoires from roughly 6 Graves' hyperthyroidism patients were also compared in the study. After blood sampling, hyperthyroidism patients were treated with methimazole at a starting dose of 30 mg daily, and ophthalmopathy patients were treated with high-dose intravenous methylprednisolone. The paper reports TCR Vbeta CDR3 sequencing of approximately 140 peripheral blood samples: some 44 ophthalmopathy, 75 to 80 hyperthyroidism and around 17 progressor patients. On the study overall, not on this receptor specifically: Sample size was not statistically predetermined, and blinding of investigators to group allocation was not performed. In validation, progression to ophthalmopathy was predicted by the model with roughly 71% sensitivity and around 76% specificity, a median of about 6 months before onset. Blood samples also contained most of the expanded thyroid clonotypes (frequency above 0.001), which suggests that blood repertoires may reflect thyroid immune responses. A model built on a 13 V-J signature distinguished ophthalmopathy from stable hyperthyroidism, reaching 85% to 90% sensitivity and about 81% specificity in cross-validation and 80%/75% in testing.

V is clipped by 6 bases and J by 2 bases, and the sequence between their germline boundaries is 14 bases long. Spanning cysteine to phenylalanine, the CDR3 consists of 14 amino acids. Just the 42-base CDR3 DNA is kept, in frame starting at base 1. CDR1 MDHEN and CDR2 SYDVKM are derived from the germline V gene. Stable Graves' hyperthyroidism was defined as the absence of progression to ophthalmopathy over 18 months of follow-up. Hyperthyroidism patients were newly diagnosed, had a disease duration of under 2 months, and were aged 18 to 65 years. Any patient with an uncontrolled infection, another autoimmune disease, pregnancy or lactation was excluded. Diagnoses were based on clinical symptoms, serum thyroxine and TRAb, thyroid ultrasound and orbital computed tomography. PBMCs were separated from about 10 ml of fresh peripheral blood using Ficoll-Paque density gradient centrifugation. Total RNA was extracted using Trizol reagent, and RNA quality was assessed on an Agilent 2100 Bioanalyzer.

The TCR beta CDR3 regions were amplified from RNA transcripts. For the first round of RT-PCR on the TCR CDR3, the HTBI primer set was used together with the Qiagen OneStep RT-PCR kit. Libraries were constructed in a second round of multiplex PCR, after which size selection and purification were performed. The libraries were sequenced on an Illumina HiSeq2000 using paired-end 100 bp reads. On the authors' methods: SOAPnuke was used to process the raw data, with reads discarded if the reads contained adapters or uncalled bases, had a mean Phred below 15, or lacked an exact constant-primer or identifier match. COPE v1.2.5 was used to merge the high-quality paired reads, and each unique nucleotide sequence was defined as a clonotype. MiTCR v1.1 was used to align the clonotypes against IMGT TRBV, TRBD and TRBJ reference segments. Analysis was restricted to V-J combinations with a frequency above 0.0001, which covered roughly 99% of repertoires. A TCS score was defined as the ratio between F50 (clonal expansion) and ExV (chaos), using BLOSUM62-based TCRdist between CDR3 peptides within each V-J. Welch's t-statistics and random forest reduced just over 500 V-J features to roughly 13, which were used in a naive Bayes classifier (R e1071). TCRdb reprocessed the public reads (quality trimming at Q25 with fastp, clone calling with MiXCR) and kept in-frame beta chains. Every CDR3 protein is listed once, alongside the most common genes and DNA of its rows. These V and J calls derive from TCRdb rather than the authors' analysis. Here the sample has roughly 200,000 distinct CDR3 sequences; around 17% occur a single time. The ten largest clones capture about 45% of the sample.

The sample holds many counts of this clonotype. There is no known antigen for this receptor. Per-nucleotide qualities are absent, and no much larger clonotype sits a single base away. Sequencing was performed on blood. The V gene is TRBV28 and the J gene is TRBJ2-7, with an unclear D gene assignment. The receptor was isolated from a man aged 40-49 years with Graves' hyperthyroidism. CDR3 loop: CASRSSVSPYEQYF. The nucleotide sequence is TGTGCCAGCAGGTCGTCAGTCAGTCCCTACGAGCAGTACTTC. Extended through the reference TRBV28 and TRBJ2-7 proteins, this CDR3 yields the full variable domain: DVKVTQSSRYLVKRTGEKVFLECVQDMDHENMFWYRQDPGLGLRLIYFSYDVKMKEKGDIPEGYSVSREKKERFSLILESASTNQTSMYLCASRSSVSPYEQYFGPGTRLTVT.